This T cell receptor (beta chain) was profiled in a study of post-analysis software for immune sequencing data. This clonotype has just a few counts. TCR beta cDNA libraries had unique molecular identifiers. Each CDR3 protein gets one entry after TCRdb re-called the PCR reads with MiXCR. The table records about 430,000 distinct CDR3 sequences, approximately 37% of them present only once. The TCR sequence derives from a girl between 2 and 10 years old with multiple sclerosis. Sequencing was done on a sample of blood.

CDR3 protein: CASSPYLERDTDTQYF. Written as DNA, the CDR3 is TGTGCCAGCAGCCCCTATCTGGAGCGGGACACAGATACGCAGTATTTT. The gene calls are TRBV7-9 and TRBJ2-3; 7 bases align to TRBD2. CDR3 length: 16 residues. Germline trimming cut 5 bases from V and 2 bases from J; bases unmatched to any gene: 10. The germline gives CDR1 SEHNR, CDR2 FQNEAQ (reference sequence).